A selection of T cell receptor beta chains follows, all from one sample in a study of T cells in Graves' hyperthyroidism and ophthalmopathy. TCRdb processed the multiplex PCR reads anew with MiXCR; each CDR3 protein has one entry. The repertoire consists of around 300,000 distinct CDR3 sequences, with 22% occurring once and the leading ten covering around 65%. Sequenced sample: blood. The receptor set was obtained from a man aged 25-40 years with Graves' ophthalmopathy. CDR3s include the opening cysteine and the closing phenylalanine or tryptophan. A D gene is named only where the DNA matches it firmly. Only some rows state a clone size, as once, few, many or a class for expanded clones.

clone size,J gene,V gene,D gene,CDR3 DNA,CDR3 protein
.,TRBJ2-2,TRBV7-9,.,TGTGCCAGCAGCTTAGGGATCGCCGGGGAGCTGTTTTTT,CASSLGIAGELFF
.,TRBJ1-2,TRBV6-1,TRBD1,TGTGCCAGCAGTGCGGGCGGGACAGCTGGGGGCTACACCTTC,CASSAGGTAGGYTF
.,TRBJ2-1,TRBV6-2/TRBV6-3,.,TGTGCCAGCAGTCTGGGGCTGCGGCAGTTCTTC,CASSLGLRQFF
.,TRBJ2-2,TRBV19,.,TGTGCCAGTAGTATGGGCCCAGCGGGGAACACCGGGGAGCTGTTTTTT,CASSMGPAGNTGELFF
few,TRBJ2-3,TRBV11-3,.,TGTGCCAGCAGCTTAGGTTTTTTGACAGTTAATACGCAGTATTTT,CASSLGFLTVNTQYF
many,TRBJ2-7,TRBV28,TRBD1,TGTGCCAGCAGGCTGACCGACAGGGTGATGTACGAGCAGTACTTC,CASRLTDRVMYEQYF
many,TRBJ2-2,TRBV5-1,.,TGCGCCAGCAGCTTGAGAGCGAACACCGGGGAGCTGTTTTTT,CASSLRANTGELFF
.,TRBJ2-3,TRBV5-5,TRBD1,TGTGCCAGCAGCTTGGGGACGACAGGGGGGCTACATACGCAGTATTTT,CASSLGTTGGLHTQYF
few,TRBJ2-7,TRBV12-3/TRBV12-4,.,TGTGCCAGCAGTTTAGGGGGGTTTCGGAACGAGCAGTACTTC,CASSLGGFRNEQYF
.,TRBJ1-6,TRBV28,.,TGTGCCAGCAGTTCCGCGGGACACGGGAATTCACCCCTCCACTTT,CASSSAGHGNSPLHF
few,TRBJ2-2,TRBV9,.,TGTGCCAGCAGCGTAGCAAGAAAGTTAAACTCCGGGGAGCTGTTTTTT,CASSVARKLNSGELFF
many,TRBJ2-1,TRBV20-1,.,TGCAGTGCTAGAGTAGGCCTAGCCCCTTACAATGAGCAGTTCTTC,CSARVGLAPYNEQFF
many,TRBJ2-1,TRBV7-3,TRBD1,TGTGCCAGCAGCAACCGACAGGGGGTATGGGGTGAGCAGTTCTTC,CASSNRQGVWGEQFF
many,TRBJ1-2,TRBV11-1,.,TGTGCCAGCAAAACCGGCAGGGAGGCCTATGGCTACACCTTC,CASKTGREAYGYTF
few,TRBJ2-1,TRBV27,TRBD2,TGTGCCAGCAGTAGGACTAGCGGGAGCGGCAATGAGCAGTTCTTC,CASSRTSGSGNEQFF
.,TRBJ1-3,TRBV3-1,.,TGTGCCAGCAGCCAAATGACCGGCTACACCATATATTTT,CASSQMTGYTIYF
few,TRBJ1-5,TRBV20-1,TRBD1,TGCAGTGCTATGTCCCGGGGCCAGGGGGTAACTCAGCCCCAGCATTTT,CSAMSRGQGVTQPQHF